The 14 T cell receptor beta chains in this list originate from one sample, sequenced in a study of shared clonotypes between healthy human individuals. TCRdb keeps only in-frame clones here, not all; method: immunoSEQ multiplex PCR. The sample carries more than 1 million clones, about 84% recorded once. Sequencing was performed on memory CD4+ T cells from PBMCs. Subset reported: CD45RA-negative fraction. The receptors were gathered from a man aged 18 to 30 in good health. Some clones in this sample may be carry-over from other donors' samples.

The genes are TRBV10-3 and TRBJ1-2; TRBD1 might be the D (5 bases). Germline V lookup: CDR1 ENHRY, CDR2 SYGVKD. The CDR3 is 13 residues long. V was pared by 6 bases and J by 3 bases, with 11 bases between. CDR3 loop: CAIRGVTDYGYTF. The CDR3, as DNA: TGTGCCATCAGAGGGGTTACGGACTATGGCTACACCTTC.

The V gene is TRBV2, the J gene TRBJ2-7; D remains unclear. The germline V gene has CDR1 SNHLY and CDR2 FYNNEI. V was pared by 5 bases and J by 2 bases, with 10 bases between. The CDR3 is 13 residues long. The CDR3 nucleotides read TGTGCCAGCAGTACCCAGGTACCCTACGAGCAGTACTTC. Encoded protein: CASSTQVPYEQYF.

V and J are TRBV7-2 and TRBJ2-5; the D is unclear. Trimming pared 8 bases from V and 4 bases from J, leaving 8 bases between. The CDR3 length is 11 residues. Per germline, CDR1 SGHTA and CDR2 FQGNSA. The CDR3: CASALRETQYF. For the CDR3, the DNA is TGTGCCAGCGCCCTTCGAGAGACCCAGTACTTC.

Here the CDR3 DNA reads TGTGCCAGCAGCTACAGGAGGGCAGGGGGTAGTAATGAGCAGTTCTTC. Amino acids: CASSYRRAGGSNEQFF. The chain employs TRBV7-2 and TRBJ2-1; TRBD1 is a possible D gene (7 bases). Trimming removed 4 bases at V and 7 bases at J, with 20 bases between. Germline loops: CDR1 SGHTA, CDR2 FQGNSA. The CDR3 is 16 residues long.

The chain combines TRBV7-2 with TRBJ1-3, with D unclear. The CDR3 is made up of 14 amino acids. Germline V CDR1 and CDR2: SGHTA, FQGNSA. V was cut by 1 base and J by 4 bases, with 8 bases left in between. The CDR3 is CASSLDSRGNTIYF. In DNA form, the CDR3 reads TGTGCCAGCAGCTTAGATAGCAGGGGAAACACCATATATTTT.

V and J are TRBV11-3 and TRBJ2-1; 12 nucleotides match TRBD2. CDR1 and CDR2 (germline): SGHNT, YENEEA. The CDR3 loop spans 16 amino acids. V trimming: 5 bases; J trimming: 2 bases; junction bases outside the gene matches: 4. The CDR3, as DNA: TGTGCCAGCAGCGCAAGGACTAGCGGGGCCTACAATGAGCAGTTCTTC. This codes for CASSARTSGAYNEQFF.

The genes are TRBV18 and TRBJ2-6; D tentatively fits TRBD1 or TRBD2 (5 bases each). CDR1 KGHSH and CDR2 LQKENI come from the germline V gene. The CDR3 runs to 16 residues. Trimming pared 2 bases from V and 2 bases from J, leaving 10 bases between. This CDR3 is CASSPSLGAGANVLTF. The CDR3 nucleotides read TGTGCCAGCTCACCATCTCTGGGGGCTGGGGCCAACGTCCTGACTTTC.

This clone was observed a single time. V is TRBV6-5 and J is TRBJ1-2, with D maybe TRBD1 (5 bases). The CDR3 is made up of 14 amino acids. Trimming shortened V by 5 bases and J by 8 bases, and 18 bases separated the two germline ends. The V gene's germline CDR1 is MNHEY and CDR2 SVGAGI. CDR3 amino acids: CASSAPGGMSGYTF. CDR3 coding DNA: TGTGCCAGCAGTGCTCCCGGGGGGATGAGCGGCTACACCTTC.

This clone appeared once. This sequence joins TRBV7-9 and TRBJ1-1; 9 bases line up with TRBD1. The germline V gene has CDR1 SEHNR and CDR2 FQNEAQ (reference sequence). CDR3 length equals 16 residues. Trimming took 5 bases from V and 0 from J; bases not matched to a gene: 7. CDR3 nucleotide sequence: TGTGCCAGCAGCCCCCCGGACAGGGGCGTGAACACTGAAGCTTTCTTT. It is translated as CASSPPDRGVNTEAFF. The whole variable domain, remainder taken from reference TRBV7-9 and TRBJ1-1, is DTGVSQNPRHKITKRGQNVTFRCDPISEHNRLYWYRQTLGQGPEFLTYFQNEAQLEKSRLLSDRFSAERPKGSFSTLEIQRTEQGDSAMYLCASSPPDRGVNTEAFFGQGTRLTVV.

This chain uses TRBV28 with TRBJ2-7; possibly TRBD1 for D (5 bases). Germline CDR1 is MDHEN and CDR2 is SYDVKM. This CDR3 has 14 residues. The V gene lost 3 bases and the J gene lost 6 bases, with 15 bases spanning the gap. The CDR3 nucleotides are TGTGCCAGCAGTTTGTTGGTGGGCCAGGGCGAGCAGTACTTC. Amino acid sequence: CASSLLVGQGEQYF.

The V call is TRBV7-3, the J call TRBJ2-5; D possibly corresponds to TRBD2 (6 bases). CDR1 is SGHTA, CDR2 FQGTGA, per germline. The germline V and J ends were trimmed by 5 bases and 4 bases, with 14 bases remaining between them. The CDR3 contains 14 residues. CDR3 sequence: CASSPSGLGETQYF. CDR3 DNA sequence: TGTGCCAGCAGCCCAAGCGGGCTTGGAGAGACCCAGTACTTC.

V gene TRBV27 combines with J gene TRBJ2-1; 12 nucleotides align to TRBD2. There are 14 residues in the CDR3. The germline gives CDR1 MNHEY, CDR2 SMNVEV (reference sequence). Trimming removed 6 bases from V and 8 bases from J; junction bases left unmatched: 5. Here the CDR3 DNA reads TGTGCCAGCAGACCTAGCGGGAGGGTCGATGAGCAGTTCTTC. It is translated as CASRPSGRVDEQFF.

V and J are TRBV28 and TRBJ1-2; 8 nucleotides agree with TRBD1. There are 15 residues in the CDR3. The V and J ends lost 6 bases and 2 bases, in that order; junction bases with no gene match: 8. Germline V gives CDR1 MDHEN, CDR2 SYDVKM. CDR3: CASRPRDRPNYGYTF. The CDR3 nucleotides read TGTGCCAGCAGACCACGGGACAGGCCCAACTATGGCTACACCTTC.

The chain couples TRBV4-1 to TRBJ1-3; perhaps TRBD1 as D (6 bases). V was cut by 3 bases and J by 0 bases, with 18 bases left in between. In germline, CDR1 is MGHRA, CDR2 YSYEKL. The CDR3 covers 18 residues. CDR3 loop: CASSQPATGTYSGNTIYF. Written as DNA, the CDR3 is TGCGCCAGCAGCCAGCCAGCAACCGGGACATACTCTGGAAACACCATATATTTT.